This T cell receptor beta chain is drawn from a study of blood T cell repertoires in COVID-19. Across the whole study: The analysed material was cDNA or gDNA that came from T cells, B-cell-depleted T cells, or PBMCs.

Recovery meant two consecutive negative NP/OP PCR tests, professional clearance, or resolved symptoms. Under the authors' procedure: Reference gene primers were amplified, and this amplification served to estimate nucleated cell counts. TCRdb's copy holds only in-frame clones and misses some; the assay was immunoSEQ multiplex PCR. V, J and clone size are taken as reported in that table, and D and trimming were inferred from the DNA itself. The sample carries around 500,000 clones, roughly 90% recorded once. V shed 4 bases, J shed 4 bases, and the junction held 5 bases outside the gene matches. The CDR3 has 14 residues. Germline CDR1 and CDR2: SGHDT and YYEEEE.

The source of this sequence is a middle-aged woman who had recovered from COVID-19. This sequence joins TRBV5-6 and TRBJ1-1, with TRBD1 matching 9 bases. The sample consisted of PBMCs or T cells enriched from blood (not recorded which). The CDR3 DNA is TGTGCCAGCAGCGGAGGGACAGGGTTCACTGAAGCTTTCTTT. Translating gives CASSGGTGFTEAFF.